The 5 T cell receptor beta chains presented below share a single source sample, sequenced in a study of shared clonotypes between healthy human individuals. Some clones are missing from TCRdb's copy, which holds only in-frame ones; the method was immunoSEQ multiplex PCR. This table has almost 700,000 clones, roughly nine tenths appearing once. CD8 cells regarded as naive lacked CD45RO, were positively chosen for CCR7, and omitted terminally differentiated effector memory CD45RA+ cells. The source material was naive CD8+ T cells sorted from blood. The receptors shown here come from a man aged 25 to 40 in good health.

This chain links TRBV27 with TRBJ1-5; no firm D call. The CDR3 consists of 15 residues. Germline V gene data show CDR1 as MNHEY and CDR2 as SMNVEV (reference sequence). V lost 5 bases, J lost 2 bases, and 13 bases lay in between. The CDR3 sequence is CASSIAAAGNQPQHF. The DNA of the CDR3 is TGTGCCAGCAGTATCGCCGCGGCAGGCAATCAGCCCCAGCATTTT.

A word on this clone: Different DNA sequences within this sample yield the same CDR3. The chain carries TRBV27 and TRBJ1-1; no clear D. The CDR3 totals 13 residues. CDR1 MNHEY and CDR2 SMNVEV come from the germline V gene (reference sequence). Trimming cost V 4 bases and J 1 base, with 7 bases left between them. The CDR3 region is CASSWQENTEAFF. The CDR3 DNA sequence: TGTGCCAGCAGTTGGCAGGAGAACACTGAAGCTTTCTTT.

The CDR3 region has the DNA TGTGCCAGCGAGGCGGTTCTCTCCTACGAGCAGTACTTC. Translating it yields CASEAVLSYEQYF. The rearrangement joins TRBV7-2 to TRBJ2-7; D remains unclear. The CDR3 runs to 13 residues. Trimming took off 8 bases at V and 0 bases at J, with 11 bases between the two ends. The V gene's germline CDR1 is SGHTA and CDR2 FQGNSA.

The V call is TRBV27, the J call TRBJ2-3; TRBD2 is a possible D gene (6 bases). Trimming stripped 2 bases from V and 6 bases from J, with 15 bases between. Germline values: CDR1 MNHEY, CDR2 SMNVEV (reference sequence). The CDR3 is made up of 15 amino acids. The chain's CDR3 is CASSLRNPRGDTQYF. CDR3 nucleotides: TGTGCCAGCAGTTTACGGAACCCCCGGGGGGATACGCAGTATTTT.

This chain connects TRBV4-1 to TRBJ2-5; tentatively, D is TRBD2 (5 bases). The length of the CDR3 is 16 residues. Trimming pared 4 bases from V and 5 bases from J, leaving 20 bases between. From germline, CDR1 is MGHRA and CDR2 YSYEKL. The CDR3 region is CASSPTLAPNPETQYF. The CDR3 DNA sequence: TGCGCCAGCAGCCCAACCCTAGCTCCAAACCCGGAGACCCAGTACTTC.